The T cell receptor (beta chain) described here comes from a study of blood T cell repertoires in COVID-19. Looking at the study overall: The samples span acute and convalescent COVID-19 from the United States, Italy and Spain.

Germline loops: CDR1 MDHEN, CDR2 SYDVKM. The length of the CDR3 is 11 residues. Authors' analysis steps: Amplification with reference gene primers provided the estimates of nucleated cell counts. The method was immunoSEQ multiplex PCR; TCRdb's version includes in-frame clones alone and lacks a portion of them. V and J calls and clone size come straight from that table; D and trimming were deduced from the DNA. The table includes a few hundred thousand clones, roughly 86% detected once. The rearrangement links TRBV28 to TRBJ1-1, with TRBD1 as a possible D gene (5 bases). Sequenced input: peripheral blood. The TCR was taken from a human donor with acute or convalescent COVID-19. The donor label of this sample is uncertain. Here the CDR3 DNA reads TGTGCTCACCGACAGCCAGTAGAAGCTTTCTTT. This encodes CAHRQPVEAFF.